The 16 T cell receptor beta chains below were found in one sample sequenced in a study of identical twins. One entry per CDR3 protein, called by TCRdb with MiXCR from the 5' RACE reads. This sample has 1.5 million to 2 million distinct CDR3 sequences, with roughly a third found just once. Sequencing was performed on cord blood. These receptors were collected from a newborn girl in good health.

CDR3 sequence reads: CSVWTGGAYEQFF. The CDR3 DNA reads as TGCAGCGTTTGGACAGGGGGCGCCTACGAGCAGTTCTTC. This chain uses TRBV29-1 with TRBJ2-1, with 11 bases identical to TRBD1. The germline CDR1 and CDR2 sequences are SQVTM and ANQGSEA. Trimming removed 5 bases from V and 10 bases from J; junction bases left unmatched: 7. The CDR3 runs 13 residues.

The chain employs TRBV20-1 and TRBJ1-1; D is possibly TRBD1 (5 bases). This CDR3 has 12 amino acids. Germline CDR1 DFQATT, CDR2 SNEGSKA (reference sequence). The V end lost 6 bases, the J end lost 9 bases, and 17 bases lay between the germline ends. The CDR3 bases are TGCAGTGCCCGGCCGGGGGGGAAAAAAGCTTTCTTT. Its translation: CSARPGGKKAFF.

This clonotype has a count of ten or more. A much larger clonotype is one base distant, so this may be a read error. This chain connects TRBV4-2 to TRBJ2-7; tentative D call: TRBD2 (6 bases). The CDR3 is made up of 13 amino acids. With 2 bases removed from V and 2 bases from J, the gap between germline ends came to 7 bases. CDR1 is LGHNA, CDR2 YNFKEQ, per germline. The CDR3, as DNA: TGTGCCAGCAGCCAAAGACTAGCCTACGAGCAGTACTTC. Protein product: CASSQRLAYEQYF.

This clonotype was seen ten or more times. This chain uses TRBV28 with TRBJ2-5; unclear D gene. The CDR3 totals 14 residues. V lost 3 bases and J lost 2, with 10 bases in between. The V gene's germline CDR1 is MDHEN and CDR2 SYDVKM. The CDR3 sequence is CASSFGREQETQYF. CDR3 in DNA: TGTGCCAGCAGTTTCGGCCGAGAACAAGAGACCCAGTACTTC.

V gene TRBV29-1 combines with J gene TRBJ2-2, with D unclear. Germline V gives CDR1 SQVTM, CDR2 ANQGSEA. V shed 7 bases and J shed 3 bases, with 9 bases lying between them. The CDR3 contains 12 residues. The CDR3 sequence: CSGSDYTGELFF. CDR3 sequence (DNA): TGCAGCGGGTCAGATTACACCGGGGAGCTGTTTTTT.

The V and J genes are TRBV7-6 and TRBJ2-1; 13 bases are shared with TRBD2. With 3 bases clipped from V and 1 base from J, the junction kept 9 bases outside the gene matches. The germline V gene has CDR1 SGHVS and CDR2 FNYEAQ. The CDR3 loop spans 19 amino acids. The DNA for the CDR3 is TGTGCCAGCAGCTTCCCTGGACTAGCGGGGGCTAAATCCTACAATGAGCAGTTCTTC. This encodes CASSFPGLAGAKSYNEQFF.

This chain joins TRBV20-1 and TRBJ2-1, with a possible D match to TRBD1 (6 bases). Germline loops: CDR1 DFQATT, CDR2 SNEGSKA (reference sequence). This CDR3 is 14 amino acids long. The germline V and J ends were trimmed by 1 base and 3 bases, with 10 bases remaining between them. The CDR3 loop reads CSARVGAGYNEQFF. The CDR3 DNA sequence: TGCAGTGCTAGAGTGGGGGCTGGCTACAATGAGCAGTTCTTC.

This CDR3 reads CASSIVGAGSRLAKNIQYF. The CDR3 DNA sequence: TGTGCCAGCAGCATAGTGGGGGCCGGGAGCCGACTAGCCAAAAACATTCAGTACTTC. The chain carries TRBV7-2 and TRBJ2-4; the D call may be TRBD1 or TRBD2 (6 bases each). V was trimmed by 5 bases and J by 0 bases, leaving 23 bases between them. This CDR3 region has 19 residues. Germline V gene sequence: CDR1 SGHTA, CDR2 FQGNSA.

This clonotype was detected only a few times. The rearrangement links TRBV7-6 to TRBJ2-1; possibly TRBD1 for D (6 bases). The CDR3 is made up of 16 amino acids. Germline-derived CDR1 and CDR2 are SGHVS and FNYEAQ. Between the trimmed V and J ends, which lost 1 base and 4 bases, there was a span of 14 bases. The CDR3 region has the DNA TGTGCCAGCAGCTTAGGCTACAGGGAGTTTTACAATGAGCAGTTCTTC. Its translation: CASSLGYREFYNEQFF.

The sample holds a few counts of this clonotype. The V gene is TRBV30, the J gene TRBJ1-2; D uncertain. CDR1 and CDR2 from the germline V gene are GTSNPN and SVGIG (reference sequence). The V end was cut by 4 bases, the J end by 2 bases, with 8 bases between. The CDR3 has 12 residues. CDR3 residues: CAWTYSNYGYTF. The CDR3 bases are TGTGCCTGGACGTACAGCAACTATGGCTACACCTTC.

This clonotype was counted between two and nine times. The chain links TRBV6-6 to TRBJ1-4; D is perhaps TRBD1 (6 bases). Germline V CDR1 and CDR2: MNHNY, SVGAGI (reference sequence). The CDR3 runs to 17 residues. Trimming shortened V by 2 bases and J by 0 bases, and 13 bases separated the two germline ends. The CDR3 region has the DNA TGTGCCAGCAGTTACAAGGGGGGACCTGCAACTAATGAAAAACTGTTTTTT. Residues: CASSYKGGPATNEKLFF.

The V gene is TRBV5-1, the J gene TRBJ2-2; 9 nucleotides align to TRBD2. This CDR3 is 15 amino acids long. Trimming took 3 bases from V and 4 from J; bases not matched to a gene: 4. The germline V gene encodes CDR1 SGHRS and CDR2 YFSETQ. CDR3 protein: CASSSSGKLTGELFF. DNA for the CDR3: TGCGCCAGCAGCTCTAGCGGGAAGCTCACCGGGGAGCTGTTTTTT.

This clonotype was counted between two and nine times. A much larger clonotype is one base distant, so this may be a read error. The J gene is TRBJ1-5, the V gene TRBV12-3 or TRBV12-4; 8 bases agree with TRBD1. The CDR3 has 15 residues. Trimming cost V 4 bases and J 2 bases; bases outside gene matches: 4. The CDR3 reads CASSSETGGNQPQHF. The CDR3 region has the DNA TGTGCCAGCAGTTCCGAGACAGGGGGCAATCAGCCCCAGCATTTT.

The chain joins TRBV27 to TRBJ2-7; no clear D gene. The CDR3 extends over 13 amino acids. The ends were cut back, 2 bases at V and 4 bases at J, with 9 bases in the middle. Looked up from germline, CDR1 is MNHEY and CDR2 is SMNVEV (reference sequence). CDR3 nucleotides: TGTGCCAGCAGTTTAGCAGAGGATTACGAGCAGTACTTC. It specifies CASSLAEDYEQYF.

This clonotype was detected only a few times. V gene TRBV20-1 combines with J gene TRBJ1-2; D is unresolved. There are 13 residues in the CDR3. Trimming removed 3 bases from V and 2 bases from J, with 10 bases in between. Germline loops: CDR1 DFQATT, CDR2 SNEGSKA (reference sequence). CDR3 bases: TGCAGTGCTAGCCATCTAGGGAACTATGGCTACACCTTC. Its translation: CSASHLGNYGYTF.

The CDR3 coding sequence is TGTGCCAGTAGTATAGGGGGGCTCCGCCGTCCAGATACGCAGTATTTT. Residues: CASSIGGLRRPDTQYF. The V call is TRBV19, the J call TRBJ2-3; D might be TRBD1 (6 bases). The germline V gene has CDR1 LNHDA and CDR2 SQIVND (reference sequence). The ends were cut back, 1 base at V and 4 bases at J, with 15 bases in the middle. This CDR3 contains 16 residues.